This paragraph reports one T cell receptor beta chain. These data come from a study of cytomegalovirus exposure and HLA in healthy donors. CDR1 and CDR2 from the germline V gene are SGHVS and FQNEAQ. V was clipped by 7 bases and J by 3 bases, with 16 bases between them. This CDR3 comprises 15 residues. The table came from immunoSEQ multiplex PCR; TCRdb's copy has only in-frame clones and leaves some out. The sample holds 150,000 to 200,000 clones; 90% to 97% are singletons and the top ten take around 0.9%. This clonotype was obtained from a woman between 18 and 29 years old in good health and CMV-seronegative. The chain joins TRBV7-8 to TRBJ1-5, with D possibly matching TRBD1 (6 bases). Source material: PBMCs. CDR3 sequence (DNA): TGTGCCAGCATACCTGGCCGACAGGCCAATCAGCCCCAGCATTTT. It specifies CASIPGRQANQPQHF. The complete variable domain, with remaining parts taken from reference TRBV7-8 and TRBJ1-5, reads GAGVSQSPRYKVAKRGQDVALRCDPISGHVSLFWYQQALGQGPEFLTYFQNEAQLDKSGLPSDRFFAERPEGSVSTLKIQRTQQEDSAVYLCASIPGRQANQPQHFGDGTRLSIL.